This T cell receptor (beta chain) was profiled in a study of cytomegalovirus exposure and HLA in healthy donors. Findings and limits, study-wide: The authors later linked a missense DCLRE1C variant to TCR beta V- and J-gene trimming.

PCR used 60 Vbeta primers and 13 Jbeta primers. Clones were sequenced by immunoSEQ multiplex PCR, and TCRdb holds only the in-frame ones, with some missing. The sample records under 200,000 clones, approximately 81% being singletons. The V segment lost 1 base and the J segment 7 bases; nucleotides outside the gene matches: 7. The germline CDR1 and CDR2 sequences are LGHNA and YNFKEQ. The CDR3 length is 15 residues. With respect to this clone: Its specificity is unknown.

This chain joins TRBV4-2 and TRBJ2-1; 7 nucleotides agree with TRBD2. The specimen sequenced was PBMCs. The source is a man between 18 and 35 years old in good health and CMV-seronegative. CDR3 nucleotides: TGTGCCAGCAGCCAAGCGGGGGGTCAGCAGAATGAGCAGTTCTTC. Protein sequence: CASSQAGGQQNEQFF.